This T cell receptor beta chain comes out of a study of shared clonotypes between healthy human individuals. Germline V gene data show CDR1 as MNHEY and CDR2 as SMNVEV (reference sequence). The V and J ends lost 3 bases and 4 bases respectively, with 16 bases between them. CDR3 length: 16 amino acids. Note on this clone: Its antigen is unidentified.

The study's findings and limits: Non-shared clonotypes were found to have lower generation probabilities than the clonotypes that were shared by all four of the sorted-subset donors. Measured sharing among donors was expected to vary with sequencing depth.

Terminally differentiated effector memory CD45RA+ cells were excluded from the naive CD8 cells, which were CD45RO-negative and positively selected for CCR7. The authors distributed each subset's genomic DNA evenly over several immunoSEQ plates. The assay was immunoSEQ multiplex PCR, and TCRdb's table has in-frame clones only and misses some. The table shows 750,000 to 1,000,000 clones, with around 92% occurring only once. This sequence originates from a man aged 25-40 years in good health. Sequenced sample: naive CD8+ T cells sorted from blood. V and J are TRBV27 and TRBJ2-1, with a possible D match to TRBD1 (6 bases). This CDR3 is CASSFGQLTFYNEQFF. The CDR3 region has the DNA TGTGCCAGCAGTTTCGGACAGCTCACCTTTTACAATGAGCAGTTCTTC.